The clone carrying this T cell receptor beta chain has only a few counts. Its antigen is not known. TCRdb processed the 5' RACE reads anew with MiXCR; each CDR3 protein has one entry. The table records hundreds of thousands of distinct CDR3 sequences, more than 15% of them present only once. Germline-derived CDR1 and CDR2 are GTSNPN and SVGIG (reference sequence). V dropped 1 base and J dropped 0 bases, with 13 bases sitting between them. The CDR3 sequence is 15 residues long. This sample was included in a study of T-cell memory formation after mild COVID-19. Study-level points and caveats: CD4/CD8 balance characterized clones contracting day 15 to 85, and CD4+ skew characterized later expanders.

This clonotype originated in an adult woman who had mild COVID-19 (a few samples of this study predate the infection). Cell type and time point are not known. The rearrangement joins TRBV30 to TRBJ2-7, with a tentative D call TRBD1 (5 bases). The material sequenced was PBMCs or a T cell subset sorted from them (not recorded which). The CDR3 DNA is TGTGCCTGGAGTGGGAACAGGCTCCGCTCCTACGAGCAGTACTTC. Encoded protein: CAWSGNRLRSYEQYF. Combining the CDR3 with reference TRBV30 and TRBJ2-7 gives the whole variable domain SQTIHQWPATLVQPVGSPLSLECTVEGTSNPNLYWYRQAAGRGLQLLFYSVGIGQISSEVPQNLSASRPQDRQFILSSKKLLLSDSGFYLCAWSGNRLRSYEQYFGPGTRLTVT.